This T cell receptor beta chain emerged from a study of blood T cell repertoires in COVID-19. Study-wide background: From T cells, B-cell-depleted T cells, or PBMCs came the material, which was cDNA or gDNA.

The germline V gene has CDR1 SGHRS and CDR2 YFSETQ. Trimming took 4 bases from V and 7 from J; bases not matched to a gene: 9. The CDR3 loop spans 16 amino acids. Categorization into cohorts depended on clinical history that participants reported. In the authors' workflow: Researchers report that nucleated cell counts were estimated from reference gene primer amplification. Measured with immunoSEQ multiplex PCR; TCRdb has only the in-frame clones, and not every one. V and J calls and clone size are given by that table; D and trimming were obtained from the DNA. The sample holds approximately 490,000 clones, about nine tenths seen once.

The chain recombines TRBV5-1 with TRBJ1-6, with TRBD1 matching 9 bases. The sample consisted of PBMCs or T cells enriched from blood (not recorded which). This TCR came from a woman aged 18-35 years who had recovered from COVID-19. The DNA for the CDR3 is TGCGCCAGCAGCCTGAGCCCACAGGGGGCGAATTCACCCCTCCACTTT. This translates into CASSLSPQGANSPLHF. Complete variable domain (other parts from reference TRBV5-1 and TRBJ1-6): KAGVTQTPRYLIKTRGQQVTLSCSPISGHRSVSWYQQTPGQGLQFLFEYFSETQRNKGNFPGRFSGRQFSNSRSEMNVSTLELGDSALYLCASSLSPQGANSPLHFGNGTRLTVT.